Below, one TCR beta chain is given with its context. Profiled with immunoSEQ multiplex PCR; TCRdb holds only in-frame clones, not every one. The repertoire holds a few hundred thousand clones, roughly 89% seen once, with about 1.7% in the top ten. This sample is part of a study of blood T cell repertoires in COVID-19. V dropped 2 bases and J dropped 3; count of bases not matched to a gene: 4. The CDR3 has 15 amino acids. Looked up from germline, CDR1 is SGHRS and CDR2 is YFSETQ. The sequenced material came from PBMCs or T cells enriched from blood (not recorded which). The V call is TRBV5-1, the J call TRBJ1-1, with 10 bases matching TRBD1. This receptor was obtained from a woman aged 25 to 39 who had recovered from COVID-19. The CDR3 DNA reads TGCGCCAGCAGCTTAGGTGGGACAGGGGACACTGAAGCTTTCTTT. It is translated as CASSLGGTGDTEAFF.